This passage covers 11 T cell receptor beta chains from one sample sequenced in a study of blood T cell repertoires in COVID-19. The table came from immunoSEQ multiplex PCR; TCRdb's copy has only in-frame clones and leaves some out. The top ten hold about 3.6% of the sample, which has about 380,000 clones, around 85% seen once. Sequenced input: peripheral blood. Receptors were obtained from a woman between 18 and 29 years old with acute or convalescent COVID-19.

The chain couples TRBV7-3 to TRBJ1-1; TRBD1 agrees at 9 bases. J lost 7 bases, V lost 5 bases, and 8 bases had no gene match. The CDR3 runs 14 residues. Germline V gives CDR1 SGHTA, CDR2 FQGTGA. CDR3 in amino acids: CASSITGGADEAFF. The CDR3 DNA reads TGTGCCAGCAGCATCACAGGGGGCGCCGATGAAGCTTTCTTT.

The chain has TRBV4-2 and TRBJ1-6; the D gene is possibly TRBD1 (5 bases). Trimming took 1 base from V and 6 from J, leaving 10 bases between them. This CDR3 contains 15 residues. Per germline, CDR1 LGHNA and CDR2 YNFKEQ. The DNA of the CDR3 is TGTGCCAGCAGCCAAGTCAGACAGACTAATTCACCCCTCCACTTT. It codes for CASSQVRQTNSPLHF.

The chain carries TRBV19 and TRBJ1-5; TRBD1 is a possible D gene (5 bases). In germline, CDR1 is LNHDA, CDR2 SQIVND (reference sequence). CDR3 length: 13 residues. Trimming pared 3 bases from V and 5 bases from J, leaving 8 bases between. The CDR3: CASSMGPDQPQHF. Written as DNA, the CDR3 is TGTGCCAGTAGTATGGGGCCAGATCAGCCCCAGCATTTT. Supplemented by reference TRBV19 and TRBJ1-5, the full variable domain reads DGGITQSPKYLFRKEGQNVTLSCEQNLNHDAMYWYRQDPGQGLRLIYYSQIVNDFQKGDIAEGYSVSREKKESFPLTVTSAQKNPTAFYLCASSMGPDQPQHFGDGTRLSIL.

This sequence joins TRBV18 and TRBJ2-1, with D unclear. Trimming removed 2 bases from V and 9 bases from J, with 14 bases in between. Germline V gene lookup returns CDR1 KGHSH and CDR2 LQKENI. The CDR3 has 14 residues. The CDR3 nucleotides read TGTGCCAGCTCACCAATCATCGGTTCAGGTGAGCAGTTCTTC. Protein sequence: CASSPIIGSGEQFF.

About this clone: A read error may produce the germline difference seen at one junction end. This rearrangement joins TRBV10-3 to TRBJ1-2; possible D gene TRBD1, 5 bases. This CDR3 spans 15 amino acids. Germline loops: CDR1 ENHRY, CDR2 SYGVKD. The CDR3 region has the DNA TGTGCCATCAGTGAGTCGAATAGGGGAAGGTATGTCTACACCTTC. Translated: CAISESNRGRYVYTF.

The V gene is TRBV7-2, the J gene TRBJ2-2; D unresolved. The CDR3 has 14 residues. The germline V and J ends were trimmed by 1 base and 3 bases, with 6 bases remaining between them. Looked up from germline, CDR1 is SGHTA and CDR2 is FQGNSA. The CDR3 is CASSLDRYTGELFF. CDR3 nucleotides: TGTGCCAGCAGCTTAGATCGGTACACCGGGGAGCTGTTTTTT.

The V call is TRBV25-1, the J call TRBJ2-2, with D uncertain. This CDR3 has 12 residues. Trimming shortened V by 5 bases and J by 9 bases, and 10 bases separated the two germline ends. Germline V gives CDR1 MGHDK, CDR2 SYGVNS. The CDR3 sequence is CASSLPSRELFF. CDR3 bases: TGTGCCAGCAGTCTCCCTAGTCGGGAGCTGTTTTTT.

The chain recombines TRBV12-1 with TRBJ1-1; the table's TRBD1 call for D was not verified on the DNA. TRBV12-1 is termed a pseudogene. This CDR3 spans 15 amino acids. The CDR3: CASSFPGHLNTEAFF. CDR3 in DNA: TGTGCCAGCAGCTTTCCGGGACACTTGAACACTGAAGCTTTCTTT.

CDR3 DNA sequence: TGTGCCAGCAGCTCCTGGGACAGAGCTAACTATGGCTACACCTTC. Protein sequence: CASSSWDRANYGYTF. The V call is TRBV7-8, the J call TRBJ1-2, with 7 bases that match TRBD1. Germline CDR1 SGHVS, CDR2 FQNEAQ. The CDR3 is made up of 15 amino acids. V dropped 4 bases and J dropped 0; count of bases not matched to a gene: 5.

The chain is built from TRBV19 and TRBJ1-5; 7 positions match TRBD1. The germline V gene encodes CDR1 LNHDA and CDR2 SQIVND (reference sequence). The CDR3 loop spans 16 amino acids. V gave up 3 bases and J gave up 0 bases; unmatched junction bases: 5. CDR3 in amino acids: CASSIQGEYSNQPQHF. The CDR3 nucleotides are TGTGCCAGTAGTATTCAGGGGGAGTATAGCAATCAGCCCCAGCATTTT.

CDR3 in amino acids: CASSWFGTAYGYTF. CDR3 bases: TGCGCCAGCAGCTGGTTCGGGACAGCATATGGCTACACCTTC. This sequence joins TRBV5-1 and TRBJ1-2, with 7 bases identical to TRBD1. Trimming cost V 3 bases and J 5 bases; bases outside gene matches: 7. This CDR3 region has 14 residues. Looked up from germline, CDR1 is SGHRS and CDR2 is YFSETQ.